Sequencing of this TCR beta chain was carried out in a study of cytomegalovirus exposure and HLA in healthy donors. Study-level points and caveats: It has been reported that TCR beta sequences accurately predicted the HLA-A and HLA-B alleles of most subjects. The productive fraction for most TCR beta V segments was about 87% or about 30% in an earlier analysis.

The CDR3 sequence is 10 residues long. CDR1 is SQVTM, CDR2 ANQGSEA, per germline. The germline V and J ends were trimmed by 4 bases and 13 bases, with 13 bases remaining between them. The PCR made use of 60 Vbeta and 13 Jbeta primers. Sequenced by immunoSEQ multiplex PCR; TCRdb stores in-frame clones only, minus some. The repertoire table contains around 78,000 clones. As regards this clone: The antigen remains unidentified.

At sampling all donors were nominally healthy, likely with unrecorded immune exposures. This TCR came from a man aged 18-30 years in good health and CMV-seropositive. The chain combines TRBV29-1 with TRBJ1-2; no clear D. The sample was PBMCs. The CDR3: CSVASDGGTF. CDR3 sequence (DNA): TGCAGCGTTGCCTCTGACGGAGGCACCTTC.